This TCR beta chain was sequenced during a study of blood T cell repertoires in COVID-19. Study-level information: The study drew acute and convalescent COVID-19 samples from the United States, Italy and Spain. From T cells, B-cell-depleted T cells, or PBMCs came the material, which was cDNA or gDNA.

Source study methods: Nucleated cell number was recorded as an estimate derived from reference gene primer amplification. Here immunoSEQ multiplex PCR was the method, and the copy in TCRdb shows in-frame clones only, minus some. D and trimming were read from the DNA, whereas the V and J calls and clone size are those reported in that table. Here the sample spans tens of thousands of clones, 88% being singletons. Per germline, CDR1 LGHDT and CDR2 YNNKEL (reference sequence). The CDR3 runs to 16 residues. Trimming cost V 1 base and J 4 bases; bases outside gene matches: 7. This TCR came from a man over 45 with active COVID-19. The sample consisted of peripheral blood. V is TRBV3-1 (or the pseudogene TRBV3-2) and J is TRBJ2-7; TRBD2 matches 10 bases. CDR3 sequence (DNA): TGTGCCAGCAGCCAAGCTAGCGGGGGAAAAGGATACGAGCAGTACTTC. Translated, it gives CASSQASGGKGYEQYF.